This TCR beta chain came from a study of cytomegalovirus exposure and HLA in healthy donors. Background on the study: Unique TCRs from HLA-typed donors, 65 million to 85 million of them, were held in an early data release. Overall study findings and caveats: Equally common other TCR beta chains were less clonally expanded than HLA-associated ones, a later analysis found.

Comment on this clone: Its matching antigen is unknown.

It was with 60 Vbeta and 13 Jbeta primers that the PCR ran. Libraries were prepared by immunoSEQ multiplex PCR; TCRdb keeps only in-frame clonotypes and omits some of them. The table lists about 180,000 clones, 60% to 85% of them singletons, with 2.5% to 3.5% in the top ten. This CDR3 has 11 amino acids. Trimming removed 7 bases from V and 0 bases from J, with 5 bases in between. Germline V CDR1 and CDR2: SQVTM, ANQGSEA. This TCR came from a woman aged 45-59 years in good health and CMV-seropositive. V and J are TRBV29-1 and TRBJ2-3; no clear D gene. Sequencing was performed on PBMCs. CDR3 in amino acids: CSGTSTDTQYF. CDR3 nucleotides: TGCAGCGGCACTAGCACAGATACGCAGTATTTT.